The clone carrying this T cell receptor beta chain occurred many times. The antigen is undetermined. Time point of the sample: healthy volunteer bleed at 6 weeks. Whole blood that had not been fractionated was the source of extracted total RNA. Attachment of unique molecular identifiers to individual cDNA molecules was performed in the library. One entry per CDR3 protein, called by TCRdb with MiXCR from the RACE reads. The sample lists about 65,000 distinct CDR3 sequences, around 6.1% occurring once. The data are from a study of human T cells and chemical hapten exposure. Across the study: Per-sample TCR yield variability stemmed mainly from small pooled library volume differences. Broader study findings: No shift was seen in TCRs above 1 in 1000 frequency with DPC sensitization.

Sample: whole blood. This clonotype was obtained from a female donor in good health. Some clones in this sample may be carry-over from other donors' samples.

The CDR3, as DNA: TGTGCCAGCAGTCCGCGTCGGACTCTCTCGCTTACCTACGAGCAGTACTTC. Protein product: CASSPRRTLSLTYEQYF. The chain couples TRBV28 to TRBJ2-7, with D maybe TRBD2 (5 bases). Germline CDR1 and CDR2: MDHEN and SYDVKM. This CDR3 comprises 17 residues. V dropped 5 bases and J dropped 2 bases, with 22 bases sitting between them.